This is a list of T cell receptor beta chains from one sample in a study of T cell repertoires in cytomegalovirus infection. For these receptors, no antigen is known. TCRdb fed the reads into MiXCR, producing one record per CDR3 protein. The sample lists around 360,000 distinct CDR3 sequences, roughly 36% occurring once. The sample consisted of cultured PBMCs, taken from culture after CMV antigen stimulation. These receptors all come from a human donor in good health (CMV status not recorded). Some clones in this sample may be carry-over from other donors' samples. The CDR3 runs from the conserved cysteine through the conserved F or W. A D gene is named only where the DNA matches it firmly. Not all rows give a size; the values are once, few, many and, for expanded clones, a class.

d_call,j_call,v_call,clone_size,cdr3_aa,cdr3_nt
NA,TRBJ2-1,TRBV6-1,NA,CASSPSFRADNEQFF,TGTGCCAGCAGTCCGAGCTTCAGGGCGGACAATGAGCAGTTCTTC
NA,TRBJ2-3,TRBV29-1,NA,CSVTMTASRGDTQYF,TGCAGCGTTACAATGACAGCCTCAAGGGGAGATACGCAGTATTTT
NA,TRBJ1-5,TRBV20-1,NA,CSASRDQPQHF,TGCAGTGCCTCCAGGGATCAGCCCCAGCATTTT
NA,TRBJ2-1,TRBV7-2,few,CASSNWYEQFF,TGTGCCAGCAGCAATTGGTATGAGCAGTTCTTC
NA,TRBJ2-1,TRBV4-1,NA,CASSQGAEQFF,TGCGCCAGCAGCCAGGGGGCAGAGCAGTTCTTC
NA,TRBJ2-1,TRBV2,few,CASTTSDSYNEQFF,TGTGCCAGCACCACTTCAGACTCCTACAATGAGCAGTTCTTC
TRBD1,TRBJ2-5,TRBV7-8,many,CASSSRTGPSGAF,TGTGCCAGCAGCTCCAGGACAGGACCATCTGGCGCCTTC
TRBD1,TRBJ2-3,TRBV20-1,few,CSAEPGQGTDTQYF,TGCAGTGCTGAACCGGGACAGGGGACAGATACGCAGTATTTT
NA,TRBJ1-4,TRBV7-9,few,CASSFGELGEKLFF,TGTGCCAGCAGCTTTGGAGAGCTAGGGGAAAAACTGTTTTTT
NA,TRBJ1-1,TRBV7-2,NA,CASSLNRVSTEAFF,TGTGCCAGCAGCTTAAACAGGGTTTCCACTGAAGCTTTCTTT
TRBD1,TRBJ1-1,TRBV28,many,CASRLRGPNTEAFF,TGTGCCAGCAGGCTCAGGGGGCCGAACACTGAAGCTTTCTTT
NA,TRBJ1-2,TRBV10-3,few,CAISESSGSNYGYTF,TGTGCCATCAGTGAGTCGTCGGGGAGTAACTATGGCTACACCTTC
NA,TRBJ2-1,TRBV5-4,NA,CASSLTRDKNEQFF,TGTGCCAGCAGCTTGACACGGGATAAGAATGAGCAGTTCTTC
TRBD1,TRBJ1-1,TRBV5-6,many,CASSFGTGGAFF,TGTGCCAGCAGCTTCGGGACAGGGGGAGCTTTCTTT
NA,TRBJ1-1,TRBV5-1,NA,CASSLGRSGTEAFF,TGCGCCAGCAGCTTGGGCAGGAGCGGCACTGAAGCTTTCTTT
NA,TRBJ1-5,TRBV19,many,CASSPQGGSNQPQHF,TGTGCCAGTAGTCCTCAGGGAGGGAGCAATCAGCCCCAGCATTTT
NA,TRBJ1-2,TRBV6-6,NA,CASSYSPTTSDYGYTF,TGTGCCAGCAGTTACTCGCCCACTACAAGCGACTATGGCTACACCTTC
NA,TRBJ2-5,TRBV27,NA,CASRIDRYQDTQYF,TGTGCCAGCAGGATTGACAGGTACCAAGATACCCAGTACTTC
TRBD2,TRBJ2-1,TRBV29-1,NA,CSVGTREGYNEQFF,TGCAGCGTTGGAACGCGGGAGGGCTACAATGAGCAGTTCTTC
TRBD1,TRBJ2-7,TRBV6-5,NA,CASSYSNRQGYEQYF,TGTGCCAGCAGTTACTCGAATCGACAGGGCTACGAGCAGTACTTC
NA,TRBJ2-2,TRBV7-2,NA,CASSLVRDPWNTGELFF,TGTGCCAGCAGCTTAGTAAGGGACCCCTGGAACACCGGGGAGCTGTTTTTT